This T cell receptor beta chain originates from a study of blood T cell repertoires in COVID-19. Whole-study context: The origin of the acute and convalescent COVID-19 samples was the United States, Italy and Spain. In each case, the material was cDNA or gDNA derived from T cells, B-cell-depleted T cells, or PBMCs.

CDR1 LNHDA and CDR2 SQIVND come from the germline V gene (reference sequence). V lost 5 bases to trimming and J lost 2 bases, with 12 bases between them. This CDR3 spans 14 amino acids. Source study methods: Estimation of nucleated cell counts was performed using reference gene primer amplification. The method was immunoSEQ multiplex PCR; TCRdb's version includes in-frame clones alone and lacks a portion of them. That table furnishes V, J and clone size, whereas the DNA furnished D and trimming. Of some 150,000 clones in the sample, around 89% were seen once. The material sequenced was peripheral blood. This receptor was taken from an older woman with active COVID-19. The V and J genes are TRBV19 and TRBJ1-2, with unresolved D. The CDR3: CASSVLGGNYGYTF. The DNA of the CDR3 is TGTGCCAGTAGTGTCTTAGGCGGGAACTATGGCTACACCTTC.